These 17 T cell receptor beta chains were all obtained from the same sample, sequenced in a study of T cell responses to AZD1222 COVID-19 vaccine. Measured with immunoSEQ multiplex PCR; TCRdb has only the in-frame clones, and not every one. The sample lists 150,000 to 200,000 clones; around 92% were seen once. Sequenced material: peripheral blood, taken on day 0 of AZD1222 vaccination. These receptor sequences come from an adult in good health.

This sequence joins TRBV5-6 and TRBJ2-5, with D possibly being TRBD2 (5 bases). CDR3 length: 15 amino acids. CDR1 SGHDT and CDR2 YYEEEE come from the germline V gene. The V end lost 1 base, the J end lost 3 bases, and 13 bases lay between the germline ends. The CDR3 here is CASSLPPAGEETQYF. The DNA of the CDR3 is TGTGCCAGCAGCTTGCCGCCGGCGGGCGAAGAGACCCAGTACTTC.

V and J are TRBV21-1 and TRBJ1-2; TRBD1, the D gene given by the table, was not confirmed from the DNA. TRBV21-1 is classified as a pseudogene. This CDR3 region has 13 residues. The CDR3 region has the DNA TGTGCCAGCAGCAGTATTATGCAGGATGGCTACACCTTC. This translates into CASSSIMQDGYTF.

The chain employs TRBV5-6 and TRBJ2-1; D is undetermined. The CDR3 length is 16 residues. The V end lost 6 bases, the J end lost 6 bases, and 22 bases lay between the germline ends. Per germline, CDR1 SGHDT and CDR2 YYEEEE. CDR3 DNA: TGTGCCAGCAACCTTGTTTACCCCGCGTTTTTCAATGAGCAGTTCTTC. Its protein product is CASNLVYPAFFNEQFF.

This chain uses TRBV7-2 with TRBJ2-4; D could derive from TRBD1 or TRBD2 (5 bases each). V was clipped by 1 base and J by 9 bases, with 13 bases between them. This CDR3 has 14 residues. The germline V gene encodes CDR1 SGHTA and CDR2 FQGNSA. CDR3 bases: TGTGCCAGCAGCTTAGAATGGGGGAAGGGCATTCAGTACTTC. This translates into CASSLEWGKGIQYF.

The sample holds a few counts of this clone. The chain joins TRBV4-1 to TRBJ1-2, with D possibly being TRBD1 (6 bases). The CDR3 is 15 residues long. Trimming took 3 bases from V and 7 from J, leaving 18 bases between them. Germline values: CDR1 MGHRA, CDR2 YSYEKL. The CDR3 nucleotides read TGCGCCAGCAGCCAGAGAGGGGGAGCTTTGGGTGGCTACACCTTC. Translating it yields CASSQRGGALGGYTF.

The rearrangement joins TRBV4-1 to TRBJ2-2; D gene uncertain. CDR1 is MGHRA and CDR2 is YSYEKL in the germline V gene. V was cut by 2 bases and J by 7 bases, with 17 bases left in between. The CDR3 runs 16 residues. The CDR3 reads CASSQTPKDKLGELFF. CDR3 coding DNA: TGCGCCAGCAGCCAAACGCCCAAGGATAAGCTCGGGGAGCTGTTTTTT.

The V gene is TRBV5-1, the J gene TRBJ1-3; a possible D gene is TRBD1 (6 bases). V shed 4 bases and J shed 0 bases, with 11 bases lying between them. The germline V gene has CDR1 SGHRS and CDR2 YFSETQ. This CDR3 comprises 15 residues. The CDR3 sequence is CASSTGQSSGNTIYF. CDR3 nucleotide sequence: TGCGCCAGCAGCACCGGACAGAGCTCTGGAAACACCATATATTTT.

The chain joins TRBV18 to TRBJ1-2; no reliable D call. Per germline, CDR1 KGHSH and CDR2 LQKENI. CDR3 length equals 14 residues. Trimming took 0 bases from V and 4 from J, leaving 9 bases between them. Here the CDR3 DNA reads TGTGCCAGCTCACCACCTGAAATCCTCTATGGCTACACCTTC. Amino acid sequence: CASSPPEILYGYTF.

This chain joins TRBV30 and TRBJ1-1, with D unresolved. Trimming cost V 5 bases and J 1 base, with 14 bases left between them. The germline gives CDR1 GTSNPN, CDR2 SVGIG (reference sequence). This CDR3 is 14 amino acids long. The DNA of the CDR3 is TGTGCCTGGGCCCCTGAAATGAGGAACACTGAAGCTTTCTTT. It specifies CAWAPEMRNTEAFF. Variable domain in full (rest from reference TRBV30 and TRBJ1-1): SQTIHQWPATLVQPVGSPLSLECTVEGTSNPNLYWYRQAAGRGLQLLFYSVGIGQISSEVPQNLSASRPQDRQFILSSKKLLLSDSGFYLCAWAPEMRNTEAFFGQGTRLTVV.

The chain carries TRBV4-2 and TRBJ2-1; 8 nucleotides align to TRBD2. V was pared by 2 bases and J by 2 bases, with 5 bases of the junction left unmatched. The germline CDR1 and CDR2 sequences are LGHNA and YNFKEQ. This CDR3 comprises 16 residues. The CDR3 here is CASSQSGGRTYNEQFF. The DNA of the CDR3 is TGTGCCAGCAGCCAATCGGGCGGGAGGACCTACAATGAGCAGTTCTTC.

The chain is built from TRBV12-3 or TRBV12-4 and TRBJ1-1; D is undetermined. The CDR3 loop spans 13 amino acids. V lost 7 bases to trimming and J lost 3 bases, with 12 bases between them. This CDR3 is CASTWTGDTEAFF. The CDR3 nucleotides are TGTGCCAGCACCTGGACCGGTGACACTGAAGCTTTCTTT.

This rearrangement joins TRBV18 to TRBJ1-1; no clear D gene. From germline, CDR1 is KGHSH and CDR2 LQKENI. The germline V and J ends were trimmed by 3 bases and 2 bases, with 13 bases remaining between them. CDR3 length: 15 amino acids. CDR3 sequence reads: CASSPPLGKNTEAFF. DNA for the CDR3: TGTGCCAGCTCACCCCCCCTAGGGAAAAACACTGAAGCTTTCTTT.

The CDR3 DNA sequence: TGTGCCAGCAGCCAATCCGGACAGGGGTTAAGGCTCTCTGGGGCCAACGTCCTGACTTTC. Translated: CASSQSGQGLRLSGANVLTF. This rearrangement joins TRBV3-1 (or the pseudogene TRBV3-2) to TRBJ2-6; 9 bases map to TRBD1. The CDR3 is made up of 20 amino acids. V trimming: 2 bases; J trimming: 0 bases; junction bases outside the gene matches: 11. Germline CDR1 reads LGHDT; CDR2 reads YNNKEL (reference sequence).

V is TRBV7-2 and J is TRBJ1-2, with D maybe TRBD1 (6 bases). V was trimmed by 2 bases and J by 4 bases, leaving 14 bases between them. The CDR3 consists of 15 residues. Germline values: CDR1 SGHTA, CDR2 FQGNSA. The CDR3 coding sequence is TGTGCCAGCAGCTTAACGGGGGGCCTTGGCTATGGCTACACCTTC. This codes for CASSLTGGLGYGYTF.

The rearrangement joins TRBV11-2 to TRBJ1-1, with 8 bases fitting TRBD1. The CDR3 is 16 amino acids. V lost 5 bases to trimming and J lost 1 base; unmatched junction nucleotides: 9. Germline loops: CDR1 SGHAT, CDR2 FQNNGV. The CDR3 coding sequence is TGTGCCAGCAGCCAGAATCCCGGGACAGGGAACACTGAAGCTTTCTTT. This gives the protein CASSQNPGTGNTEAFF.

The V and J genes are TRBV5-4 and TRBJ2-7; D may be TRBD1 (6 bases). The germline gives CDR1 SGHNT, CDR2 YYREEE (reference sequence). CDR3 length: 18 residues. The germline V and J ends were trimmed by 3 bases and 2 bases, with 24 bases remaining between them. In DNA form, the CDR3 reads TGTGCCAGCAGCTCCCAGGGGCAGGGATTGGGACGGGCCTACGAGCAGTACTTC. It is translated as CASSSQGQGLGRAYEQYF.

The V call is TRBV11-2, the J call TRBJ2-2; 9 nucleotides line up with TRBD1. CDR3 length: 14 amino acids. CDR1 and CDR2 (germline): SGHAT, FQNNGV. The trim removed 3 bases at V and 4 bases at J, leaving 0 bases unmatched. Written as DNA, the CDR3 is TGTGCCAGCAGCTTGACAGGGGGCACCGGGGAGCTGTTTTTT. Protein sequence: CASSLTGGTGELFF.